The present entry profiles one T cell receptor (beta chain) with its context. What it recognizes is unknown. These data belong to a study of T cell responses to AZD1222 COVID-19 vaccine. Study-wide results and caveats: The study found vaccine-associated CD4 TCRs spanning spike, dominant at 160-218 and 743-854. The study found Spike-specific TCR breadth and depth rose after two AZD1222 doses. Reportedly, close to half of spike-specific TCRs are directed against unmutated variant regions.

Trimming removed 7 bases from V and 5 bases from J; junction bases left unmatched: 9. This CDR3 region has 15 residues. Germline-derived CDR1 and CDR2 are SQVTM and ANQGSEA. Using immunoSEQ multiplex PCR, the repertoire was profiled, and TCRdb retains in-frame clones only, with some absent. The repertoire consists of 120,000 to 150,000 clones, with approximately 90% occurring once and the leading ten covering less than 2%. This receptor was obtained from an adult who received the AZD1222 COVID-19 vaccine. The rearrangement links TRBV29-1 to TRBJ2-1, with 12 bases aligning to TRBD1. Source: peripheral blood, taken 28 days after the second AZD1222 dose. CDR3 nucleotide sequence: TGCAGCGCCCGCCTTGGGACAGGGGGCCACAATGAGCAGTTCTTC. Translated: CSARLGTGGHNEQFF.